One sample yielded the 26 T cell receptor beta chains listed below, sequenced in a study of blood T cell repertoires in COVID-19 (dated by TCRdb to 2020 to 2021). The library was produced with the immunoSEQ multiplex PCR assay. The clones in this table, taken by TCRdb from immuneACCESS, are in-frame only. Not every clone is retained; where verified, under half of the shortfall comes from an unresolved V gene, and the cause of the rest is unknown. The sample records roughly 380,000 clones, about nine tenths of which are singletons. Around 4% of the sample is in the top ten clones. Sequencing was performed on peripheral blood. These receptors all stem from an older woman with COVID-19, enrolled during active disease.

The CDR3 is CASRGRTEAFF. CDR3 bases: TGTGCCAGCAGGGGGAGGACTGAAGCTTTCTTT. The chain joins TRBV6-5 to TRBJ1-1, with no clear D. Germline values: CDR1 MNHEY, CDR2 SVGAGI. The V end lost 6 bases, the J end lost 5 bases, and 7 bases lay between the germline ends. The CDR3 spans 11 residues.

The rearrangement links TRBV6-1 to TRBJ1-5, with a possible D match to TRBD1 (6 bases). This CDR3 region has 14 residues. V dropped 2 bases and J dropped 3 bases, with 8 bases sitting between them. Germline lookup yields CDR1 MNHNS and CDR2 SASEGT. CDR3 region: CASSEQGYNQPQHF. CDR3 DNA sequence: TGTGCCAGCAGTGAACAGGGGTACAATCAGCCCCAGCATTTT.

V is TRBV15 and J is TRBJ1-3, with D possibly being TRBD1 (6 bases). Trimming removed 8 bases from V and 8 bases from J, with 19 bases in between. The CDR3 spans 14 residues. In germline, CDR1 is LNHNV, CDR2 YYDKDF (reference sequence). The CDR3 region is CATATGGLLDTIYF. CDR3 sequence (DNA): TGTGCCACCGCCACCGGGGGGCTCTTGGACACCATATATTTT.

J is TRBJ1-1 and V is TRBV5-1; 9 nucleotides align to TRBD1. Trimming took 3 bases from V and 1 from J; bases not matched to a gene: 10. There are 17 residues in the CDR3. Germline CDR1 reads SGHRS; CDR2 reads YFSETQ. CDR3 region: CASSSPGQGWWNTEAFF. CDR3 sequence (DNA): TGCGCCAGCAGCTCTCCGGGACAGGGTTGGTGGAACACTGAAGCTTTCTTT.

This clone was counted a single time. The chain carries TRBV5-1 and TRBJ1-1; 7 nucleotides align to TRBD1. The V gene end was trimmed by 1 base and the J gene end by 5 bases; junction bases not matched to a gene: 5. This CDR3 is built from 14 residues. The V gene's germline CDR1 is SGHRS and CDR2 YFSETQ. Written as DNA, the CDR3 is TGCGCCAGCAGCTTGAGAGACAGGGTGACTGAAGCTTTCTTT. Amino acid sequence: CASSLRDRVTEAFF.

The CDR3 reads CASTPGEGLNTGELFF. The CDR3 bases are TGTGCCAGCACCCCAGGCGAAGGCTTGAACACCGGGGAGCTGTTTTTT. This chain connects TRBV27 to TRBJ2-2, with unresolved D. The CDR3 has 16 residues. Germline CDR1 is MNHEY and CDR2 is SMNVEV (reference sequence). V was cut by 7 bases and J by 1 base, with 16 bases left in between.

This clone is a singleton in its sample. The gene calls are TRBV28 and TRBJ1-5, with 7 bases identical to TRBD1. Trimming at V came to 8 bases and at J to 5 bases, leaving 6 bases not matched to a gene. The CDR3 has 13 residues. Germline CDR1 and CDR2: MDHEN and SYDVKM. The CDR3 DNA follows: TGTGCCAGCGACAGGGAGAACCATCAGCCCCAGCATTTT. Translating it yields CASDRENHQPQHF.

The rearrangement uses TRBV27 and TRBJ1-2; D unclear. V shed 5 bases and J shed 4 bases, with 14 bases lying between them. Germline assignment: CDR1 MNHEY and CDR2 SMNVEV (reference sequence). The CDR3 contains 14 residues. Here the CDR3 DNA reads TGTGCCAGCAGTCTTTCGGGATTCTCCTATGGCTACACCTTC. Its translation: CASSLSGFSYGYTF.

J is TRBJ2-7 and V is TRBV28; TRBD1 agrees at 7 bases. Per the germline V gene, CDR1 is MDHEN and CDR2 is SYDVKM. The V and J ends lost 4 bases and 3 bases, in that order; junction bases with no gene match: 9. This CDR3 has 15 amino acids. The CDR3 DNA follows: TGTGCCAGCAGTTCGCAGGGACAGAGGTTCTACGAGCAGTACTTC. It translates to CASSSQGQRFYEQYF.

The chain joins TRBV5-4 to TRBJ2-1, with 10 bases matching TRBD1. Germline V gives CDR1 SGHNT, CDR2 YYREEE (reference sequence). J gave up 9 bases and V 4 bases, and 7 bases lay outside the gene matches. This CDR3 is built from 14 residues. CDR3 sequence reads: CASSRDRGPGEQFF. As DNA, the CDR3 is TGTGCCAGCAGCAGGGACAGGGGCCCGGGTGAGCAGTTCTTC.

The rearrangement links TRBV5-1 to TRBJ1-6; no firm D call. Trimming took 0 bases from V and 0 from J, leaving 13 bases between them. There are 18 residues in the CDR3. Germline lookup yields CDR1 SGHRS and CDR2 YFSETQ. The chain's CDR3 is CASSLVLPGSSYNSPLHF. For the CDR3, the DNA is TGCGCCAGCAGCTTGGTTCTCCCGGGGAGCTCCTATAATTCACCCCTCCACTTT.

The V and J genes are TRBV3-1 (or the pseudogene TRBV3-2) and TRBJ2-3, with 9 bases fitting TRBD2. The germline CDR1 and CDR2 sequences are LGHDT and YNNKEL (reference sequence). After removal of 3 bases from V and 6 bases from J, the junction contained 10 bases not matched to a gene. This CDR3 has 16 amino acids. CDR3 residues: CASSHRVAGGRDTQYF. The CDR3 DNA sequence: TGTGCCAGCAGCCACAGGGTGGCGGGGGGGCGGGATACGCAGTATTTT.

The chain recombines TRBV19 with TRBJ1-1, with 9 nucleotides matching TRBD1. This CDR3 region has 16 residues. Losses at the gene ends were 7 bases for V and 6 bases for J; bases not matched to a gene: 15. Germline-derived CDR1 and CDR2 are LNHDA and SQIVND (reference sequence). The CDR3, as DNA: TGTGCCAGTAAGATGCTAACGGGACAGGGCAAGGCTGAAGCTTTCTTT. Translation gives CASKMLTGQGKAEAFF.

The rearrangement uses TRBV28 and TRBJ1-5; 7 positions agree with TRBD1. The CDR3 consists of 15 residues. Germline values: CDR1 MDHEN, CDR2 SYDVKM. Trimming took 6 bases from V and 4 from J; bases not matched to a gene: 9. DNA for the CDR3: TGTGCCAGCAGCCTTACAGGGGATTGGAATCAGCCCCAGCATTTT. Its translation: CASSLTGDWNQPQHF. The full variable domain, rest sourced from reference TRBV28 and TRBJ1-5, is DVKVTQSSRYLVKRTGEKVFLECVQDMDHENMFWYRQDPGLGLRLIYFSYDVKMKEKGDIPEGYSVSREKKERFSLILESASTNQTSMYLCASSLTGDWNQPQHFGDGTRLSIL.

CDR3 protein: CASSLEVKRGLTEAFF. CDR3 nucleotide sequence: TGTGCCAGCAGCTTAGAGGTCAAAAGGGGGCTGACTGAAGCTTTCTTT. The V and J genes are TRBV13 and TRBJ1-1, with TRBD1 matching over 7 bases. The V gene end was trimmed by 1 base and the J gene end by 5 bases; junction bases not matched to a gene: 10. Per germline, CDR1 PRHDT and CDR2 FYEKMQ (reference sequence). The CDR3 totals 16 residues.

This clone was recorded only once. The chain carries TRBV2 and TRBJ1-3; perhaps TRBD1 as D (5 bases). The germline gives CDR1 SNHLY, CDR2 FYNNEI. The CDR3 runs 14 residues. Trimming shortened V by 4 bases and J by 4 bases, and 11 bases separated the two germline ends. The CDR3 sequence is CASSVQGSGNTIYF. The CDR3 coding sequence is TGTGCCAGCAGTGTGCAGGGAAGCGGAAACACCATATATTTT.

This chain uses TRBV7-9 with TRBJ1-2, with D maybe TRBD1 (5 bases). The length of the CDR3 is 13 residues. CDR1 is SEHNR, CDR2 FQNEAQ, per germline (reference sequence). V lost 1 base and J lost 10, with 13 bases in between. The CDR3: CASSLEQGLAYTF. CDR3 nucleotide sequence: TGTGCCAGCAGCTTAGAGCAGGGTCTGGCCTACACCTTC.

The CDR3: CASSQSDRSTEAFF. The CDR3 nucleotides are TGTGCCAGCAGCCAGTCGGACAGAAGCACTGAAGCTTTCTTT. J is TRBJ1-1 and V is TRBV3-1 (or the pseudogene TRBV3-2), with D possibly being TRBD1 (6 bases). The V gene lost 3 bases and the J gene lost 4 bases, with 12 bases spanning the gap. This CDR3 is built from 14 residues. Germline CDR1 LGHDT, CDR2 YNNKEL (reference sequence).

V is TRBV23-1 and J is TRBJ2-2, with D possibly matching TRBD1 (5 bases). TRBV23-1 is classed as an ORF, of uncertain function. The CDR3 consists of 20 residues. Trimming cost V 0 bases and J 0 bases, with 20 bases left between them. Here the CDR3 reads CASSQSATPGQRPNTGELFF. CDR3 nucleotides: TGCGCCAGCAGTCAATCGGCGACCCCCGGACAACGCCCGAACACCGGGGAGCTGTTTTTT.

The chain combines TRBV3-1 (or the pseudogene TRBV3-2) with TRBJ1-6; D unclear. This CDR3 region has 14 residues. Trimming removed 2 bases from V and 6 bases from J, with 8 bases in between. The germline V gene has CDR1 LGHDT and CDR2 YNNKEL (reference sequence). The CDR3, as DNA: TGTGCCAGCAGCCAACGGGGAGGTAATTCACCCCTCCACTTT. Its protein product is CASSQRGGNSPLHF.

The chain links TRBV18 to TRBJ1-5, with 7 positions matching TRBD1. Germline V gene data show CDR1 as KGHSH and CDR2 as LQKENI. The CDR3 has 13 amino acids. V dropped 4 bases and J dropped 4; count of bases not matched to a gene: 1. The CDR3 coding sequence is TGTGCCAGCTCACAGGGACAGAATCAGCCCCAGCATTTT. Amino acids: CASSQGQNQPQHF. Combining the CDR3 with reference TRBV18 and TRBJ1-5 gives the whole variable domain NAGVMQNPRHLVRRRGQEARLRCSPMKGHSHVYWYRQLPEEGLKFMVYLQKENIIDESGMPKERFSAEFPKEGPSILRIQQVVRGDSAAYFCASSQGQNQPQHFGDGTRLSIL.

V gene TRBV7-9 combines with J gene TRBJ2-1; D perhaps matches TRBD1 (7 bases). Germline V gene sequence: CDR1 SEHNR, CDR2 FQNEAQ (reference sequence). The CDR3 consists of 17 residues. Trimming removed 5 bases at V and 1 base at J, with 18 bases between. The chain's CDR3 is CASSPPTGAGSYNEQFF. The CDR3 DNA follows: TGTGCCAGCAGCCCCCCTACAGGGGCGGGGTCCTACAATGAGCAGTTCTTC.

The chain combines TRBV28 with TRBJ2-7; 9 bases map to TRBD2. Trimming at V came to 8 bases and at J to 2 bases, leaving 4 bases not matched to a gene. This CDR3 contains 13 residues. Germline V gene data show CDR1 as MDHEN and CDR2 as SYDVKM. The CDR3 region has the DNA TGTGCCAGCGGGCGGGGGGGCCCCTACGAGCAGTACTTC. It translates to CASGRGGPYEQYF.

The CDR3 reads CSVRQGNNQPQHF. In nucleotides, the CDR3 is TGCAGCGTTAGACAGGGAAACAATCAGCCCCAGCATTTT. The chain couples TRBV29-1 to TRBJ1-5; 7 nucleotides align to TRBD1. V lost 5 bases to trimming and J lost 3 bases; unmatched junction nucleotides: 4. The CDR3 contains 13 residues. Germline CDR1 reads SQVTM; CDR2 reads ANQGSEA.

The chain combines TRBV28 with TRBJ1-5; maybe TRBD1 (5 bases). The V end was cut by 2 bases, the J end by 2 bases, with 10 bases between. The CDR3 is 15 residues long. In germline, CDR1 is MDHEN, CDR2 SYDVKM. CDR3 residues: CASSLRGGGNQPQHF. CDR3 in DNA: TGTGCCAGCAGTTTAAGGGGTGGGGGCAATCAGCCCCAGCATTTT. Variable domain in full (rest from reference TRBV28 and TRBJ1-5): DVKVTQSSRYLVKRTGEKVFLECVQDMDHENMFWYRQDPGLGLRLIYFSYDVKMKEKGDIPEGYSVSREKKERFSLILESASTNQTSMYLCASSLRGGGNQPQHFGDGTRLSIL.

The genes are TRBV29-1 and TRBJ1-3; 7 bases align to TRBD1. This CDR3 is 14 amino acids long. From germline, CDR1 is SQVTM and CDR2 ANQGSEA. V dropped 4 bases and J dropped 7; count of bases not matched to a gene: 10. Here the CDR3 reads CSVVQGPGGNTIYF. The CDR3 nucleotides are TGCAGCGTTGTACAGGGGCCCGGCGGCAACACCATATATTTT. Full variable domain (rest looked up from reference TRBV29-1 and TRBJ1-3): SAVISQKPSRDICQRGTSLTIQCQVDSQVTMMFWYRQQPGQSLTLIATANQGSEATYESGFVIDKFPISRPNLTFSTLTVSNMSPEDSSIYLCSVVQGPGGNTIYFGEGSWLTVV.